Given below is one TCR beta chain in context. The sample belongs to a study of T-cell memory formation after mild COVID-19. TCRdb passed the 5' RACE reads through MiXCR, listing each CDR3 protein once. This table has about 250,000 distinct CDR3 sequences, roughly 15% appearing once. Germline CDR1 MDHEN, CDR2 SYDVKM. Trimming cost V 1 base and J 8 bases, with 12 bases left between them. This CDR3 is built from 15 residues. This sequence was found in an adult woman who had mild COVID-19 (a few samples of this study predate the infection). Cell type and time point are not known. The V call is TRBV28, the J call TRBJ2-6; D is undetermined. The material sequenced was PBMCs or a T cell subset sorted from them (not recorded which). Here the CDR3 DNA reads TGTGCCAGCAGTTTATATAGCTCCGGGTCCAACGTCCTGACTTTC. This sequence encodes CASSLYSSGSNVLTF.